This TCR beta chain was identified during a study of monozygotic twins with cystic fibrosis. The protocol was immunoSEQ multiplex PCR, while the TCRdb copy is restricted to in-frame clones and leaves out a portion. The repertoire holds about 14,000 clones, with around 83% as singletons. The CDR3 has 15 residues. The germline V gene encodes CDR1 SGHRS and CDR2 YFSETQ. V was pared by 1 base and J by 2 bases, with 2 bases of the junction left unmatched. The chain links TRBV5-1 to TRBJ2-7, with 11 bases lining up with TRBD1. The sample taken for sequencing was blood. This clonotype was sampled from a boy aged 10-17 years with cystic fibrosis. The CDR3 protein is CASSLPGQGAYEQYF. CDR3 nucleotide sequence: TGCGCCAGCAGCTTGCCGGGACAGGGGGCCTACGAGCAGTACTTC.